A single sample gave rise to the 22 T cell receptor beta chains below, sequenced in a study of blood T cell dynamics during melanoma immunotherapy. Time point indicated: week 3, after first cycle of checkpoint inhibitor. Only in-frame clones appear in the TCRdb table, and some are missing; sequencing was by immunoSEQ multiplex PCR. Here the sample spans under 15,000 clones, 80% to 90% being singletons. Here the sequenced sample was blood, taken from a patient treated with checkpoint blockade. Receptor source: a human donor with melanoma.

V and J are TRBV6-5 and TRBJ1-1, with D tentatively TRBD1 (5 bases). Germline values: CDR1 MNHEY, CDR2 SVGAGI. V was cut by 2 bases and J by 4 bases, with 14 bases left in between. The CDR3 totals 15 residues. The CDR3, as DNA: TGTGCCAGCAGTTACCTCCCGACGGGGGGCACTGAAGCTTTCTTT. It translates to CASSYLPTGGTEAFF.

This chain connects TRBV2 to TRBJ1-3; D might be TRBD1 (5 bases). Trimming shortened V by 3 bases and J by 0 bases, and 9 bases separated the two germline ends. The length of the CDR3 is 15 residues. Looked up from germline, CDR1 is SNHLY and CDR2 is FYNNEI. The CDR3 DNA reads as TGTGCCAGCAGTGATAGGGGAGGCTCTGGAAACACCATATATTTT. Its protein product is CASSDRGGSGNTIYF.

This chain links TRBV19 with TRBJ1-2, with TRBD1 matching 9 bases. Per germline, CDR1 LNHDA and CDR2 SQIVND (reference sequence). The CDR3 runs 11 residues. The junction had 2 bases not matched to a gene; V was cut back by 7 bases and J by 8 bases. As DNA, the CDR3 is TGTGCCAGTATGACAGGGGGAGGCTACACCTTC. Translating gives CASMTGGGYTF.

The CDR3 coding sequence is TGTGCCAGCAGTTTATCCCAAACCCCCCGGGACACCCTATGGGAGGAGACCCAGTACTTC. It specifies CASSLSQTPRDTLWEETQYF. The rearrangement joins TRBV28 to TRBJ2-5, with D possibly matching TRBD1 (6 bases). Germline V gives CDR1 MDHEN, CDR2 SYDVKM. V lost 1 base to trimming and J lost 5 bases, with 29 bases between them. The CDR3 has 20 residues.

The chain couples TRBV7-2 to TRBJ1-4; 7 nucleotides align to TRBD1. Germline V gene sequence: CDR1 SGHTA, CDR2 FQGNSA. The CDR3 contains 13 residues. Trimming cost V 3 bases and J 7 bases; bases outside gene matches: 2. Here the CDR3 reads CASSFRTGEKLFF. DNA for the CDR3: TGTGCCAGCAGCTTTAGGACAGGTGAAAAACTGTTTTTT.

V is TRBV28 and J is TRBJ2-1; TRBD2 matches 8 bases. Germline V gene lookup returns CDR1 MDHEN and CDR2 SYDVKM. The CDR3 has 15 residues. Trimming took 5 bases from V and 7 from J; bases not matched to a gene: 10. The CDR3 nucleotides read TGTGCCAGCAGTCTCCCGGGGGGGAGGTGGAATGAGCAGTTCTTC. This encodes CASSLPGGRWNEQFF.

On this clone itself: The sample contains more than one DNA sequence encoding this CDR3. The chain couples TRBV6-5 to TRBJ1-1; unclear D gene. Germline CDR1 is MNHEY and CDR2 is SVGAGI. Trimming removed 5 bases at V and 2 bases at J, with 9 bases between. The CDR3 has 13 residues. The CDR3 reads CASSIRRNTEAFF. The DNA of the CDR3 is TGTGCCAGCAGTATCAGACGAAACACTGAAGCTTTCTTT.

The CDR3 sequence: CASSDPPKRWRGEQFF. DNA for the CDR3: TGTGCCAGCAGTGACCCCCCTAAACGGTGGAGAGGGGAGCAGTTCTTC. J is TRBJ2-1 and V is TRBV6-4; tentative D call: TRBD2 (5 bases). The CDR3 loop spans 16 amino acids. In germline, CDR1 is MRHNA, CDR2 SNTAGT. V was shortened by 2 bases and J by 10 bases, with 21 bases between the two germline ends.

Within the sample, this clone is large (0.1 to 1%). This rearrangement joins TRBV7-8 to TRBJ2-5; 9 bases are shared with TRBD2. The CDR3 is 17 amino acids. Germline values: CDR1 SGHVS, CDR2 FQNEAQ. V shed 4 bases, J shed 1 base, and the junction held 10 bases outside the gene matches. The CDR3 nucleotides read TGTGCCAGCAGCTCGCCCGGCACTAGCGGGCTCCAAGAGACCCAGTACTTC. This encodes CASSSPGTSGLQETQYF.

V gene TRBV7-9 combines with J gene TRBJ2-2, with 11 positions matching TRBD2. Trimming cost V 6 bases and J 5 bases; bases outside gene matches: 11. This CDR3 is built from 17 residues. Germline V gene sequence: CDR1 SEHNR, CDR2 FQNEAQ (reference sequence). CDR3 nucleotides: TGTGCCAGCAGAAAGTTCGTAGCGGGAGGGGGAACCGGGGAGCTGTTTTTT. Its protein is CASRKFVAGGGTGELFF.

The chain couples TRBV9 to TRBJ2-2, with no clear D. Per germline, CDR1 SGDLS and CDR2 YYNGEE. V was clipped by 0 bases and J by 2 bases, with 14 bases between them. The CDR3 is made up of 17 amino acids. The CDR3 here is CASSVASTVGNTGELFF. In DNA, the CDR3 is TGTGCCAGCAGCGTAGCGTCGACTGTCGGTAACACCGGGGAGCTGTTTTTT.

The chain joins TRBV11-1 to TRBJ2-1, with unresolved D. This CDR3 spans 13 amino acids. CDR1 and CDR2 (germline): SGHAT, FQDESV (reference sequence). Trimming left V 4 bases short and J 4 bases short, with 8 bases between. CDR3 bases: TGTGCCAGCAGCTCCCCTGGATACAATGAGCAGTTCTTC. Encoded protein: CASSSPGYNEQFF. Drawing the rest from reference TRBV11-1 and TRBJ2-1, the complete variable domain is EAEVAQSPRYKITEKSQAVAFWCDPISGHATLYWYRQILGQGPELLVQFQDESVVDDSQLPKDRFSAERLKGVDSTLKIQPAELGDSAMYLCASSSPGYNEQFFGPGTRLTVL.

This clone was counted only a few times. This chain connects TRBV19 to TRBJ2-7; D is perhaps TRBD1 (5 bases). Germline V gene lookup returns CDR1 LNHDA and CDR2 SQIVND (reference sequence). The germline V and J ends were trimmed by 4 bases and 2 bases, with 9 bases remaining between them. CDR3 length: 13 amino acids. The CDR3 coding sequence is TGTGCCAGTAGTAAAGACAGCCCCTACGAGCAGTACTTC. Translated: CASSKDSPYEQYF.

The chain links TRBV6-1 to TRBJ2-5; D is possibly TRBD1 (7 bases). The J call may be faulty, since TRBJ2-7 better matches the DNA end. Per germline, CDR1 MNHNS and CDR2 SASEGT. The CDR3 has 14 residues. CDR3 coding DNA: TGTGCCAGCAGTGCCCGCAGGGGGGCCCTCGAGCAGTACTTC. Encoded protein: CASSARRGALEQYF.

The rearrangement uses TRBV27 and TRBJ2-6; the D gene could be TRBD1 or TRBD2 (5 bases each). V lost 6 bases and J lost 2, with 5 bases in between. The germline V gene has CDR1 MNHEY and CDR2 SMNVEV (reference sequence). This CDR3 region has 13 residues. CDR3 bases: TGTGCCAGCAGGGGGGCTGGGGCCAACGTCCTGACTTTC. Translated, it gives CASRGAGANVLTF.

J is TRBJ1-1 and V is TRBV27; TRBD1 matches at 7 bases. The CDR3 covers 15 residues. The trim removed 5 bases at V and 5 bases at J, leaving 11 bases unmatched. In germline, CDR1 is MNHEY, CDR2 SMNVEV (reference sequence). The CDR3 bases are TGTGCCAGCAGTCCTTGGACAGGAGGAAAAACTGAAGCTTTCTTT. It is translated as CASSPWTGGKTEAFF.

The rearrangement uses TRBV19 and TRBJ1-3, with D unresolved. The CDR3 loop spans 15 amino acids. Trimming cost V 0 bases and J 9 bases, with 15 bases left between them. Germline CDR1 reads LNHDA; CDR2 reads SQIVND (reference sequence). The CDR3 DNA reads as TGTGCCAGTAGTATAGATCTGGCAGCGGGCGGCACCATATATTTT. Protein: CASSIDLAAGGTIYF.

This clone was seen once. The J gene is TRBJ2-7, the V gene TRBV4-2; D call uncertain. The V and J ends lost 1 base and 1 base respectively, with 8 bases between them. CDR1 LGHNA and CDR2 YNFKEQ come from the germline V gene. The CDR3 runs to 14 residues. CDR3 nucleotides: TGTGCCAGCAGCCAAGCGGCGCGGTCCTACGAGCAGTACTTC. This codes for CASSQAARSYEQYF.

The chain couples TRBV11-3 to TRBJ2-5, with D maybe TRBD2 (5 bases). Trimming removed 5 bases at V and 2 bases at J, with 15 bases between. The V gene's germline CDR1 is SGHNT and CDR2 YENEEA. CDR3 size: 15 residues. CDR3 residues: CASSPGGLAQETQYF. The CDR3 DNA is TGTGCCAGCAGCCCGGGTGGCCTAGCACAAGAGACCCAGTACTTC.

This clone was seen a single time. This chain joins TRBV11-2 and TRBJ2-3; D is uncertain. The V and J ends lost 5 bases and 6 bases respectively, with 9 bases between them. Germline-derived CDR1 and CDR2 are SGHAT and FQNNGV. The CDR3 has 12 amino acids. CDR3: CASSLMGDTQYF. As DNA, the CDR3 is TGTGCCAGCAGCCTAATGGGGGATACGCAGTATTTT.

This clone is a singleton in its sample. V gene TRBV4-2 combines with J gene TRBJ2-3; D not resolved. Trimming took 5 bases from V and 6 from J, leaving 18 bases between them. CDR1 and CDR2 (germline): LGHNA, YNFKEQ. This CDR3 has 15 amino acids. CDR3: CASSSTSVQADTQYF. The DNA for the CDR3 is TGTGCCAGCAGCTCCACAAGTGTGCAGGCCGATACGCAGTATTTT.

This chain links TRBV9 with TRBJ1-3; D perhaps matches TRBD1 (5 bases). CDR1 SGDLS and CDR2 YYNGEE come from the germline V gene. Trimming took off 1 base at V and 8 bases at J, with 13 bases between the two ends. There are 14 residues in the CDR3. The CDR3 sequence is CASSVRRQGDTIYF. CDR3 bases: TGTGCCAGCAGCGTAAGGAGGCAGGGTGACACCATATATTTT.